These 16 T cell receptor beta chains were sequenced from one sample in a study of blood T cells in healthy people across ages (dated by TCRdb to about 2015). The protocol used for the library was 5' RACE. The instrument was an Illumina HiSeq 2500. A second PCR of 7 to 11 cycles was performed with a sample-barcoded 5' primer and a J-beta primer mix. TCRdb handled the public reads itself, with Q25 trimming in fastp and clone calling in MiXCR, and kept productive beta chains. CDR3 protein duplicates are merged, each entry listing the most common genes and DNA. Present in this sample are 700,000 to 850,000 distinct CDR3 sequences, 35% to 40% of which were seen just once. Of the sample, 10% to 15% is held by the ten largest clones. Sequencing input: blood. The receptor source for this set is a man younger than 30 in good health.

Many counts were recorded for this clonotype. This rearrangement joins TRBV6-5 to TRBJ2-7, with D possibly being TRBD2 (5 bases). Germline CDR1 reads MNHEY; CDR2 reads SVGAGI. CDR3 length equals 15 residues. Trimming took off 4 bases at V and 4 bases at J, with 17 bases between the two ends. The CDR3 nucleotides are TGTGCCAGCAGTTTCCCCCCTCGCCGGAGGTACGAGCAGTACTTC. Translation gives CASSFPPRRRYEQYF.

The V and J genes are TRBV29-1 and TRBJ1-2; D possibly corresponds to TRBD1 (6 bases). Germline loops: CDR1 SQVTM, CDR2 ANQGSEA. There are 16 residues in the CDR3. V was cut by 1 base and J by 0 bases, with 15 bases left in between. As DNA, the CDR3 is TGCAGCGTTGAAGTAGAAGGGGACATAGCTAACTATGGCTACACCTTC. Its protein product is CSVEVEGDIANYGYTF.

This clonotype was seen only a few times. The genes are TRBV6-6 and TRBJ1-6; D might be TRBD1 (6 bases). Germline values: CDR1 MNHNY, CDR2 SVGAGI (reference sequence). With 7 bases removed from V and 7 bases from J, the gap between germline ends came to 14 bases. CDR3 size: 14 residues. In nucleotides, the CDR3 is TGTGCCAGCACCGCAGGACAGACCAATTCACCCCTCCACTTT. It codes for CASTAGQTNSPLHF.

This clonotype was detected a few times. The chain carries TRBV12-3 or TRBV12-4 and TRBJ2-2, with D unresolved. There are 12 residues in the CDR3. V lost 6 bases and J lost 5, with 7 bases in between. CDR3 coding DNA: TGTGCCAGCAGGGTCGGAACCGGGGAGCTGTTTTTT. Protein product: CASRVGTGELFF.

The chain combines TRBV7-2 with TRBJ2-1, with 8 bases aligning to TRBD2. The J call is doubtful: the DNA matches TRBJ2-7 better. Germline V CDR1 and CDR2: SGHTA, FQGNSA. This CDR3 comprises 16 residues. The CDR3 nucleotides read TGTGCCAGCAGCCGGACGGGGGGGAGCTCCTACAATGAGCAGTACTTC. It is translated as CASSRTGGSSYNEQYF.

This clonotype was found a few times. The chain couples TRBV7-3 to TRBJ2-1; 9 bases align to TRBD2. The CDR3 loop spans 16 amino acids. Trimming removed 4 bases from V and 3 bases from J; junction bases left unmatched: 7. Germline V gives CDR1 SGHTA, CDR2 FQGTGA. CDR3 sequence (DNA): TGTGCCAGCAGCTCCGATAGCGGGGGCCGCTACAATGAGCAGTTCTTC. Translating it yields CASSSDSGGRYNEQFF.

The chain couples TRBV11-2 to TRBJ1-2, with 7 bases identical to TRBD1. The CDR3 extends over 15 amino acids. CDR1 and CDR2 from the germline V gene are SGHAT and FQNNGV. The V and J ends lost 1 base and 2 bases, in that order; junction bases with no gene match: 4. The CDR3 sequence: CASSLAPGGNYGYTF. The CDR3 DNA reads TGTGCCAGCAGCTTAGCCCCAGGGGGGAACTATGGCTACACCTTC.

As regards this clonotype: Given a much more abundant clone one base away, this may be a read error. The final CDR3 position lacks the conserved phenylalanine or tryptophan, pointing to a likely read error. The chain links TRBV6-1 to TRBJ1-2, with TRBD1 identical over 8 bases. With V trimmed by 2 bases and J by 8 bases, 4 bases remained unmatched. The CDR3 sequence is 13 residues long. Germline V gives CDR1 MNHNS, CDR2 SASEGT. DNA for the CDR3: TGTGCCAGCAGTGAATTACAGGGGGGAGGCTACACCTTG. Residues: CASSELQGGGYTL.

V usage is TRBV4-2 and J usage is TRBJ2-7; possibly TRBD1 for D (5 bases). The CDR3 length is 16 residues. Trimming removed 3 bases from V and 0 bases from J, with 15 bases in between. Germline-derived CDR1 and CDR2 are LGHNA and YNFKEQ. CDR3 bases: TGTGCCAGCAGCCAGGCGACAGCAAATCCCTCCTACGAGCAGTACTTC. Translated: CASSQATANPSYEQYF.

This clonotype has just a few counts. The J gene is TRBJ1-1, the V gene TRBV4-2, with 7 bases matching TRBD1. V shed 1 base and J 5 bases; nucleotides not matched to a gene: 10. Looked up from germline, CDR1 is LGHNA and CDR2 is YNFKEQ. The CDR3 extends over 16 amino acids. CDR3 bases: TGTGCCAGCAGCCAAGTTCGTCAAGGGGGCAATACTGAAGCTTTCTTT. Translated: CASSQVRQGGNTEAFF.

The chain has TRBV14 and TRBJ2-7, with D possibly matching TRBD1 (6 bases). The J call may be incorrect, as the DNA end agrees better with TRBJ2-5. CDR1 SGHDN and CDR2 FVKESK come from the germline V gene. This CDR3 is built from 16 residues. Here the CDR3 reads CASSAYGTPVGETQYF. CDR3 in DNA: TGTGCCAGCAGCGCGTACGGGACACCCGTCGGAGAGACCCAGTACTTC.

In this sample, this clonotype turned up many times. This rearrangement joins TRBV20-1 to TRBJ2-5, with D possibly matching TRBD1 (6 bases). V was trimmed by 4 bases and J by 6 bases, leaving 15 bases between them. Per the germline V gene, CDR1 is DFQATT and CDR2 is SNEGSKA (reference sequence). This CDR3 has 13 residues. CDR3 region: CSATSRGWQTQYF. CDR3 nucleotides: TGCAGTGCTACCTCCAGGGGTTGGCAGACCCAGTACTTC.

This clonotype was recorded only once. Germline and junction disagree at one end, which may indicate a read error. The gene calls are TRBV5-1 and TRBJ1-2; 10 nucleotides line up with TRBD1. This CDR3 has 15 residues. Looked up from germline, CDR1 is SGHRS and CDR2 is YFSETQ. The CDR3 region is CATKTGGDSNYDYTF. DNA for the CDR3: TGCGCCACCAAGACAGGGGGCGACTCTAACTATGACTACACCTTC.

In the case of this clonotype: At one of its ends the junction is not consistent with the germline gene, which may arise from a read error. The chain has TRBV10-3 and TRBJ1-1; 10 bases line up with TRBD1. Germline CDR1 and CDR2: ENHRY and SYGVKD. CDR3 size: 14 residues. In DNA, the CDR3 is TGTGCCATCAAGCCCGGGACAGGGGTAACTGGAGCTTTCTTT. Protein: CAIKPGTGVTGAFF.

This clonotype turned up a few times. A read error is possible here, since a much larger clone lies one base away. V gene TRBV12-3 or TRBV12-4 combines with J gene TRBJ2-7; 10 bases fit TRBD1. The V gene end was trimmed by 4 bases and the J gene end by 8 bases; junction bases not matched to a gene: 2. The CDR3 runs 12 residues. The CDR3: CASSWGQGKQYF. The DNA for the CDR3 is TGTGCCAGCAGTTGGGGACAGGGGAAGCAGTACTTC.

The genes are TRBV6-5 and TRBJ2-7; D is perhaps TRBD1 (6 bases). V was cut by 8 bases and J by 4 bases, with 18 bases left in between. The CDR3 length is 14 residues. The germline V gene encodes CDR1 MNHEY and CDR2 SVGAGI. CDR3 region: CASRGQDRPYEQYF. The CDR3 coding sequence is TGTGCCAGCCGGGGCCAAGACAGGCCGTACGAGCAGTACTTC.